The entry below describes one T cell receptor beta chain. What it recognizes is unknown. This CDR3 has 16 amino acids. From germline, CDR1 is SEHNR and CDR2 FQNEAQ (reference sequence). TCRdb reprocessed the 5' RACE reads, keeping one entry per CDR3 protein, no DNA. This table lists some 150,000 distinct CDR3 sequences. The sample belongs to a study of monozygotic twins with inflammatory bowel disease. Study-wide results and limits: IBD patients share fewer clonotypes with other people than healthy twins do, especially with disease activity. IBD patients had lower TCRbeta diversity (inverse Simpson) than healthy co-twins.

Sequenced: blood. The V and J genes are TRBV7-9 and TRBJ2-1; TCRdb lists TRBD1, though no DNA is available to test this call. The clonotype comes from a human donor with ulcerative colitis or Crohn's disease, or a healthy co-twin of an affected twin (not recorded which). CDR3 residues: CASSLKGRLTYNEQFF.